This TCR beta chain was profiled in a study of T cells after yellow fever vaccination. TCRdb passed the 5' RACE reads through MiXCR, listing each CDR3 protein once. The table includes approximately 70,000 distinct CDR3 sequences, approximately 7% detected once. This clonotype occurred many times. Germline CDR1 is MGHRA and CDR2 is YSYEKL. Trimming took 4 bases from V and 1 from J, leaving 9 bases between them. CDR3 length: 14 residues. Here the sequenced sample was CD8+ T cells sorted from PBMCs, taken about 41 days after the first yellow fever vaccination. This TCR derives from a man younger than 35 who received the YFV17D yellow fever vaccine. The chain employs TRBV4-1 and TRBJ2-3, with D possibly being TRBD1 or TRBD2 (5 bases each). CDR3 amino acids: CASSRGPGTDTQYF. Written as DNA, the CDR3 is TGCGCCAGCAGCCGGGGACCGGGCACAGATACGCAGTATTTT.